The clone carrying this T cell receptor beta chain has just a few counts. Its antigen is still unknown. This specimen comes from a study of T-cell memory formation after mild COVID-19. Whole-study context: TCR clusters were largely donor specific. Study-level points and caveats: Whereas later expanders leaned CD4+, clones contracting day 15 to 85 showed a balanced CD4/CD8 makeup. Pre-infection memory carried some responding clones, suggesting that cross-reactive memory joined.

TCRdb independently ran MiXCR on the 5' RACE reads; one entry per CDR3 protein. The sample gives 530,000 or so distinct CDR3 sequences, 17% of which show up once; around 8.1% is in the top ten. V was pared by 5 bases and J by 5 bases, with 15 bases between. Germline V gives CDR1 LNHNV, CDR2 YYDKDF (reference sequence). The CDR3 has 14 amino acids. Sequencing was carried out using PBMCs or a T cell subset sorted from them (not recorded which). This receptor was taken from an adult woman who had mild COVID-19 (a few samples of this study predate the infection). Cell type and time point are not known. This chain connects TRBV15 to TRBJ2-5; D may be TRBD1 or TRBD2 (5 bases each). The CDR3: CATSGGPTAETQYF. DNA for the CDR3: TGTGCCACCAGCGGGGGACCAACAGCGGAGACCCAGTACTTC.